The 18 T cell receptor beta chains reported below all come from one sample, sequenced in a study of T-cell memory formation after mild COVID-19. TCRdb analysed the 5' RACE reads with MiXCR anew, one entry per CDR3 protein. The sample holds tens of thousands of distinct CDR3 sequences, roughly 15% seen once. Sequences were obtained from PBMCs or a T cell subset sorted from them (not recorded which). These receptors originate from a man aged 18-30 years who had mild COVID-19 (a few samples of this study predate the infection). Cell type and time point are not known.

The chain couples TRBV20-1 to TRBJ2-3; 12 bases are a match to TRBD2. The V segment lost 2 bases and the J segment 7 bases; nucleotides outside the gene matches: 4. The CDR3 spans 14 residues. The germline V gene has CDR1 DFQATT and CDR2 SNEGSKA (reference sequence). CDR3 bases: TGCAGTGCTAGAAGGGGACTAGCGGGCTATACGCAGTATTTT. Amino acids: CSARRGLAGYTQYF.

J is TRBJ1-6 and V is TRBV19; possibly TRBD1 for D (6 bases). Germline V gene lookup returns CDR1 LNHDA and CDR2 SQIVND (reference sequence). Trimming pared 6 bases from V and 6 bases from J, leaving 9 bases between. There are 13 residues in the CDR3. The CDR3 reads CASRGAFNSPLHF. Here the CDR3 DNA reads TGTGCCAGTAGGGGGGCATTTAATTCACCCCTCCACTTT.

The chain has TRBV27 and TRBJ2-2; D gene unclear. CDR3 length equals 14 residues. V shed 2 bases and J shed 9 bases, with 13 bases lying between them. The germline gives CDR1 MNHEY, CDR2 SMNVEV (reference sequence). The CDR3 protein is CASSLGGRSRELFF. CDR3 DNA sequence: TGTGCCAGCAGTTTAGGCGGCAGGTCGCGGGAGCTGTTTTTT.

This clonotype was seen a few times. The chain combines TRBV29-1 with TRBJ1-1; D may be TRBD1 (6 bases). Germline assignment: CDR1 SQVTM and CDR2 ANQGSEA. Trimming shortened V by 5 bases and J by 5 bases, and 18 bases separated the two germline ends. This CDR3 comprises 14 residues. CDR3 protein: CSVTPLGGQTEAFF. The DNA for the CDR3 is TGCAGCGTTACCCCCCTTGGGGGGCAGACTGAAGCTTTCTTT.

CDR3 DNA: TGTGCCAGCAGCCAAGGGGTCAAGGATCTGAGCCTAGCAGGGACAGATACGCAGTATTTT. The encoded protein is CASSQGVKDLSLAGTDTQYF. This chain links TRBV4-2 with TRBJ2-3; tentatively, D is TRBD1 or TRBD2 (5 bases each). Trimming cost V 1 base and J 3 bases, with 26 bases left between them. The CDR3 sequence is 20 residues long. Germline values: CDR1 LGHNA, CDR2 YNFKEQ.

V and J are TRBV2 and TRBJ2-7, with no clear D. CDR3 size: 12 residues. The germline V and J ends were trimmed by 5 bases and 0 bases, with 5 bases remaining between them. Germline-derived CDR1 and CDR2 are SNHLY and FYNNEI. This CDR3 reads CASSRISYEQYV. The CDR3 nucleotides read TGTGCCAGCAGTCGCATCTCCTACGAGCAGTACGTC.

In its sample, this clonotype was seen a few times. The J gene is TRBJ2-7, the V gene TRBV5-1; 7 bases map to TRBD1. Trimming took 4 bases from V and 6 from J; bases not matched to a gene: 16. This CDR3 spans 16 amino acids. CDR1 is SGHRS, CDR2 YFSETQ, per germline. CDR3: CASSPKPGQRPGEQYF. The CDR3 DNA sequence: TGCGCCAGCAGCCCAAAACCGGGACAGCGGCCCGGCGAGCAGTACTTC.

The gene calls are TRBV7-9 and TRBJ2-3; 8 bases match TRBD1. Germline V gene data show CDR1 as SEHNR and CDR2 as FQNEAQ (reference sequence). The trim removed 5 bases at V and 2 bases at J, leaving 6 bases unmatched. CDR3 size: 15 residues. CDR3 coding DNA: TGTGCCAGCAGCCGAACGGGACAGGTCACAGATACGCAGTATTTT. Its translation: CASSRTGQVTDTQYF.

This clonotype has only a few counts. J is TRBJ2-3 and V is TRBV2; TRBD2 aligns across 13 bases. The CDR3 has 18 amino acids. After removal of 6 bases from V and 4 bases from J, the junction contained 13 bases not matched to a gene. Germline values: CDR1 SNHLY, CDR2 FYNNEI. The CDR3 loop reads CASRVDPTSGGAADTQYF. The DNA for the CDR3 is TGTGCCAGCAGAGTAGACCCTACTAGCGGGGGGGCCGCAGATACGCAGTATTTT.

J is TRBJ1-4 and V is TRBV19, with D possibly TRBD1 on 5 matching bases. The germline V gene has CDR1 LNHDA and CDR2 SQIVND (reference sequence). V shed 9 bases and J shed 15 bases, with 26 bases lying between them. There are 14 residues in the CDR3. CDR3 loop: CASPPGHLIRELFF. CDR3 bases: TGTGCCAGCCCCCCCGGACACTTGATCCGGGAATTGTTTTTT.

This clonotype came up many times. The V gene is TRBV4-3, the J gene TRBJ2-2, with D uncertain. With 0 bases removed from V and 0 bases from J, the gap between germline ends came to 8 bases. This CDR3 has 16 amino acids. Germline assignment: CDR1 LGHNA and CDR2 YSLEER. Here the CDR3 reads CASSQDRSANTGELFF. In DNA form, the CDR3 reads TGCGCCAGCAGCCAAGACAGGTCTGCGAACACCGGGGAGCTGTTTTTT.

This clonotype has more than one count but fewer than ten. The chain recombines TRBV14 with TRBJ1-2, with D perhaps TRBD1 (6 bases). The CDR3 is made up of 15 amino acids. Between the trimmed V and J ends, which lost 1 base and 4 bases, there was a span of 13 bases. Germline CDR1 SGHDN, CDR2 FVKESK. This CDR3 is CASSQGQAWGYGYTF. CDR3 nucleotide sequence: TGTGCCAGCAGCCAAGGACAGGCTTGGGGCTATGGCTACACCTTC. Full variable domain (remainder filled in from reference TRBV14 and TRBJ1-2): EAGVTQFPSHSVIEKGQTVTLRCDPISGHDNLYWYRRVMGKEIKFLLHFVKESKQDESGMPNNRFLAERTGGTYSTLKVQPAELEDSGVYFCASSQGQAWGYGYTFGSGTRLTVV.

This clonotype was seen a handful of times. The V gene is TRBV4-1, the J gene TRBJ2-1; D not certain. The CDR3 is made up of 16 amino acids. Germline-derived CDR1 and CDR2 are MGHRA and YSYEKL. Trimming removed 4 bases at V and 0 bases at J, with 13 bases between. Written as DNA, the CDR3 is TGCGCCAGCAGCCCCCGGCAAGGGTCCTCCTACAATGAGCAGTTCTTC. Encoded protein: CASSPRQGSSYNEQFF.

This chain joins TRBV9 and TRBJ2-1; no reliable D call. Looked up from germline, CDR1 is SGDLS and CDR2 is YYNGEE. Trimming removed 0 bases at V and 8 bases at J, with 9 bases between. This CDR3 is built from 13 residues. The CDR3 DNA sequence: TGTGCCAGCAGCGTAGACGTATCCGATGAGCAGTTCTTC. As protein: CASSVDVSDEQFF. The whole variable domain, filled in from reference TRBV9 and TRBJ2-1, reads DSGVTQTPKHLITATGQRVTLRCSPRSGDLSVYWYQQSLDQGLQFLIQYYNGEERAKGNILERFSAQQFPDLHSELNLSSLELGDSALYFCASSVDVSDEQFFGPGTRLTVL.

The chain links TRBV23-1 to TRBJ1-5; D ambiguous. TRBV23-1 is an ORF; its function is uncertain. The CDR3 spans 16 residues. V gave up 0 bases and J gave up 6 bases, with 15 bases separating them. CDR3: CASSQSAGLLGQPQHF. CDR3 DNA: TGCGCCAGCAGTCAATCGGCAGGCCTGCTAGGTCAGCCCCAGCATTTT.

This clonotype was counted only a few times. The V gene is TRBV3-1, the J gene TRBJ2-2; the match to TRBD1 covers 7 bases. The CDR3 covers 14 residues. Germline V gene lookup returns CDR1 LGHDT and CDR2 YNNKEL (reference sequence). The J segment lost 7 bases and the V segment lost 4 bases, leaving 6 bases of the junction unmatched. CDR3 coding DNA: TGTGCCAGCAGCCCGCGACAGGGTGGCGGGGAGCTGTTTTTT. Translating it yields CASSPRQGGGELFF.

The chain couples TRBV5-1 to TRBJ1-1; D may be TRBD1 (6 bases). Trimming took 4 bases from V and 2 from J, leaving 12 bases between them. The CDR3 runs 14 residues. Germline loops: CDR1 SGHRS, CDR2 YFSETQ. CDR3 protein: CASSAYRVNTEAFF. The CDR3 bases are TGCGCCAGCAGCGCCTACAGGGTTAACACTGAAGCTTTCTTT.

There are a few counts of this clonotype. The gene calls are TRBV25-1 and TRBJ2-1; no clear D. The CDR3 is made up of 13 amino acids. Germline V gives CDR1 MGHDK, CDR2 SYGVNS. Deletions cut 4 bases from V and 2 bases from J, with 6 bases between. The CDR3 bases are TGTGCCAGCAGTGTAACAGCCTACAATGAGCAGTTCTTC. It translates to CASSVTAYNEQFF.